This T cell receptor beta chain was sequenced in a study of human T cells and chemical hapten exposure. V lost 0 bases to trimming and J lost 0 bases, with 8 bases between them. Germline V gives CDR1 MRHNA, CDR2 SNTAGT. This CDR3 is 16 amino acids long. Time point here: patch test 3, about 24 weeks after DPC sensitization. Treatment denoted: therapeutic diphenylcyclopropenone sensitization with weekly scalp DPC. Someone pulled total RNA out of unfractionated whole blood. This clonotype was observed a few times. Separate cDNA molecules received unique molecular identifiers, which the library attached to them. Via MiXCR, TCRdb re-called the RACE reads, giving one row per CDR3 protein. The table lists 85,000 to 100,000 distinct CDR3 sequences, 25% to 30% of them singletons.

This TCR came from a middle-aged man with alopecia areata. Some clones in this sample may be carry-over from other donors' samples. The sample here was whole blood, taken in connection with sensitization to the hapten diphenylcyclopropenone (DPC). The chain joins TRBV6-4 to TRBJ2-2; D is perhaps TRBD1 (6 bases). The DNA of the CDR3 is TGTGCCAGCAGTGACTCTGGGACAACGAACACCGGGGAGCTGTTTTTT. It translates to CASSDSGTTNTGELFF.